These 8 T cell receptor beta chains came from one sample sequenced in a study of graft-versus-host responses after intestinal transplantation. Antigens of these TCRs are unknown. The repertoire was sequenced with immunoSEQ multiplex PCR; TCRdb's copy has only in-frame clones and lacks some. The table includes about 82,000 clones, 90% to 95% detected once. This sample comprised unstimulated CD4+ T cells sorted from spleen or lymph node cells, obtained before intestinal transplant. The origin of the receptors is a human donor who received an intestinal transplant.

The chain joins TRBV29-1 to TRBJ1-1; 7 bases agree with TRBD1. The length of the CDR3 is 12 residues. The V gene's germline CDR1 is SQVTM and CDR2 ANQGSEA. The CDR3 DNA follows: TGCACCGGATCGAAGGGGGCCCCTGAAGCTTTCTTT. It translates to CTGSKGAPEAFF.

The rearrangement uses TRBV9 and TRBJ2-7; 9 bases are a match to TRBD1. Germline loops: CDR1 SGDLS, CDR2 YYNGEE. With V trimmed by 3 bases and J by 2 bases, 3 bases remained unmatched. CDR3 size: 14 residues. The CDR3: CASSGDRVPYEQYF. CDR3 DNA: TGTGCCAGCAGCGGGGACAGGGTTCCCTACGAGCAGTACTTC.

This chain's CDR3 is CASRPLAGVGNEQFF. Written as DNA, the CDR3 is TGTGCCAGCAGACCTTTAGCGGGGGTGGGAAATGAGCAGTTCTTC. The V call is TRBV7-2, the J call TRBJ2-1; 9 bases map to TRBD2. The CDR3 loop spans 15 amino acids. V shed 6 bases, J shed 7 bases, and the junction held 10 bases outside the gene matches. Germline loops: CDR1 SGHTA, CDR2 FQGNSA.

This sequence joins TRBV9 and TRBJ2-1, with TRBD1 matching over 10 bases. Germline V gives CDR1 SGDLS, CDR2 YYNGEE. This CDR3 spans 14 amino acids. V shed 1 base, J shed 7 bases, and the junction held 2 bases outside the gene matches. The CDR3 loop is CASSVRQGANEQFF. For the CDR3, the DNA is TGTGCCAGCAGCGTAAGACAGGGGGCGAATGAGCAGTTCTTC.

The genes are TRBV4-1 and TRBJ2-5; D is perhaps TRBD1 (6 bases). This CDR3 region has 15 residues. Deletions cut 4 bases from V and 4 bases from J, with 16 bases between. CDR1 MGHRA and CDR2 YSYEKL come from the germline V gene. CDR3 sequence (DNA): TGCGCCAGCAGCCCATCCCAGGGGATGGGAGAGACCCAGTACTTC. It encodes CASSPSQGMGETQYF.

The genes are TRBV18 and TRBJ1-1; TRBD1 is a possible D gene (5 bases). Germline values: CDR1 KGHSH, CDR2 LQKENI. This CDR3 region has 15 residues. Trimming pared 4 bases from V and 1 base from J, leaving 13 bases between. CDR3 bases: TGTGCCAGCTCACAAGGGGCGTTGGGGAACACTGAAGCTTTCTTT. Translation: CASSQGALGNTEAFF.

The rearrangement links TRBV2 to TRBJ2-7; TRBD1 matches at 9 bases. The CDR3 spans 15 residues. Germline V gene lookup returns CDR1 SNHLY and CDR2 FYNNEI. The junction had 9 bases not matched to a gene; V was cut back by 6 bases and J by 3 bases. In DNA form, the CDR3 reads TGTGCCAGCAGGGACAGGGGCGCTACCAACTACGAGCAGTACTTC. Encoded protein: CASRDRGATNYEQYF.

This clone was found once. The genes are TRBV7-9 and TRBJ2-2; 7 bases are shared with TRBD1. CDR3 length equals 15 residues. J gave up 3 bases and V 5 bases, and 6 bases lay outside the gene matches. The germline gives CDR1 SEHNR, CDR2 FQNEAQ (reference sequence). The CDR3 reads CASSPRGGHTGELFF. CDR3 coding DNA: TGTGCCAGCAGCCCTCGAGGGGGCCACACCGGGGAGCTGTTTTTT.